This TCR beta chain was recorded in a study of blood T cell repertoires in COVID-19. V lost 4 bases to trimming and J lost 2 bases, with 11 bases between them. CDR1 and CDR2 from the germline V gene are SGHNT and YYREEE (reference sequence). The CDR3 length is 14 residues. Assay used: immunoSEQ multiplex PCR; TCRdb lists only in-frame clones, some missing. Of approximately 300,000 clones detected, more than 90% appear once; the ten largest clones hold approximately 17%. J is TRBJ2-3 and V is TRBV5-4, with a tentative D call TRBD1 (6 bases). The sample taken for sequencing was PBMCs or T cells enriched from blood (not recorded which). This receptor was taken from a woman aged 25 to 39 who had recovered from COVID-19. The CDR3 protein is CASSPQGSTDTQYF. CDR3 DNA: TGTGCCAGCAGCCCCCAGGGGTCCACAGATACGCAGTATTTT. The full variable domain, in which reference TRBV5-4 and TRBJ2-3 provide the parts outside the CDR3, is ETGVTQSPTHLIKTRGQQVTLRCSSQSGHNTVSWYQQALGQGPQFIFQYYREEENGRGNFPPRFSGLQFPNYSSELNVNALELDDSALYLCASSPQGSTDTQYFGPGTRLTVL.